These T cell receptor beta chains were read from a single sample in a study of a mutant IDH1 vaccine in newly diagnosed glioma. No cognate antigen is known for these TCRs. The repertoire was sequenced with immunoSEQ multiplex PCR; TCRdb's copy has only in-frame clones and lacks some. The sample carries tens of thousands of clones, 80% recorded once. The starting material was PBMCs, obtained from a glioma patient whose treatment included an IDH1 peptide vaccine. Every receptor here comes from a man over 45 with glioma. The CDR3 runs from the conserved cysteine through the conserved F or W. The D gene is left open where the match is weak. Clone size, where shown, is once, few, many, or a class for clones that have expanded.

size | D | J | V | length | CDR3 | DNA
. | TRBD2 | TRBJ2-1 | TRBV6-5 | 15 | CASSFIAGGGNEQFF | TGTGCCAGCAGTTTTATAGCGGGAGGGGGCAATGAGCAGTTCTTC
. | . | TRBJ2-5 | TRBV28 | 14 | CASSPPSRWGTQYF | TGTGCCAGCAGCCCCCCAAGTAGGTGGGGGACCCAGTACTTC
. | . | TRBJ2-1 | TRBV15 | 12 | CAIGQLDNEQFF | TGTGCCATTGGACAGCTGGACAATGAGCAGTTCTTC
. | TRBD2 | TRBJ2-3 | TRBV5-4 | 16 | CASSLTSGRSTDTQYF | TGTGCCAGCAGCTTAACCAGCGGGAGGAGCACAGATACGCAGTATTTT
. | TRBD2 | TRBJ2-5 | TRBV5-5 | 16 | CASSTGLAGGGETQYF | TGTGCCAGCAGCACGGGACTAGCGGGAGGGGGGGAGACCCAGTACTTC
. | TRBD1 | TRBJ2-6 | TRBV18 | 18 | CASSPPGQISSGANVLTF | TGTGCCAGCTCACCACCGGGACAGATAAGCTCTGGGGCCAACGTCCTGACTTTC
. | . | TRBJ2-1 | TRBV4-3 | 15 | CASSQETGVYNEQFF | TGCGCCAGCAGCCAAGAGACGGGGGTCTACAATGAGCAGTTCTTC
. | . | TRBJ1-5 | TRBV19 | 15 | CASSMNRELGQPQHF | TGTGCCAGTAGTATGAACAGGGAGTTGGGTCAGCCCCAGCATTTT
. | . | TRBJ1-5 | TRBV28 | 13 | CATQGGSAGPQHF | TGTGCCACCCAAGGGGGGTCCGCGGGGCCCCAGCATTTT
. | . | TRBJ2-7 | TRBV2 | 14 | CASTLSGASYEQYF | TGTGCCAGCACCCTCTCGGGGGCGTCCTACGAGCAGTACTTC
. | . | TRBJ1-4 | TRBV7-6 | 14 | CASSFSGESEKLFF | TGTGCCAGCAGCTTTTCTGGGGAGAGTGAAAAACTGTTTTTT
few | . | TRBJ2-1 | TRBV20-1 | 10 | CSLGYNEQFF | TGCAGTCTCGGCTACAATGAGCAGTTCTTC
. | . | TRBJ2-1 | TRBV2 | 15 | CASSVSASSYNEQFF | TGCGCCAGCAGTGTTTCGGCTAGCTCCTACAATGAGCAGTTCTTC
. | TRBD1 | TRBJ2-5 | TRBV2 | 15 | CASGGGQGAQETQYF | TGTGCCAGCGGAGGGGGACAGGGGGCCCAAGAGACCCAGTACTTC
. | TRBD2 | TRBJ2-7 | TRBV29-1 | 12 | CSVLAEKYEQYF | TGCAGCGTTCTAGCGGAGAAATACGAGCAGTACTTC
. | . | TRBJ1-2 | TRBV29-1 | 14 | CSARGFVSNYGYTF | TGCAGCGCGCGTGGTTTTGTCAGCAACTATGGCTACACCTTC
few | TRBD2 | TRBJ2-5 | TRBV5-1 | 14 | CASSQTSGQETQYF | TGCGCCAGCAGCCAGACTAGCGGACAAGAGACCCAGTACTTC
. | . | TRBJ1-5 | TRBV19 | 14 | CASSPQGSNQPQHF | TGTGCCAGTAGTCCGCAGGGTAGCAATCAGCCCCAGCATTTT
. | . | TRBJ1-2 | TRBV6-1 | 13 | CASSPTGAGGYTF | TGTGCCAGCAGTCCGACTGGGGCTGGGGGCTACACCTTC
. | . | TRBJ1-2 | TRBV5-1 | 14 | CASSQDSTNYGYTF | TGCGCCAGCAGCCAAGACAGTACTAACTATGGCTACACCTTC
. | . | TRBJ1-2 | TRBV5-1 | 12 | CASSLAGNGYTF | TGCGCCAGCAGCTTGGCGGGAAACGGCTACACCTTC
few | TRBD1 | TRBJ1-1 | TRBV6-5 | 13 | CASSLSGGTEAFF | TGTGCCAGCAGTTTATCAGGGGGCACTGAAGCTTTCTTT
. | . | TRBJ1-5 | TRBV9 | 17 | CASSVGSGDYSNQPQHF | TGTGCCAGCAGCGTCGGTTCCGGGGACTATAGCAATCAGCCCCAGCATTTT
. | . | TRBJ2-7 | TRBV7-2 | 11 | CASSSAYEQYF | TGTGCCAGCAGCTCAGCCTACGAGCAGTACTTC
. | TRBD1 | TRBJ1-5 | TRBV19 | 15 | CASSTTGASNQPQHF | TGTGCCAGTAGTACTACAGGGGCGAGCAATCAGCCCCAGCATTTT
. | TRBD2 | TRBJ2-3 | TRBV15 | 16 | CATSRGGSGGEGTQYF | TGTGCCACCAGCAGAGGTGGGAGCGGGGGTGAGGGAACGCAGTATTTT
. | . | TRBJ1-4 | TRBV6-6 | 14 | CASTPWGLGEKLFF | TGTGCCAGCACCCCGTGGGGACTGGGTGAAAAACTGTTTTTT
once | TRBD2 | TRBJ2-5 | TRBV7-7 | 16 | CASSLWLAGVEETQYF | TGTGCCAGCAGCTTATGGCTAGCGGGGGTAGAGGAGACCCAGTACTTC
. | . | TRBJ1-3 | TRBV30 | 13 | CAWDRNSGNTIYF | TGTGCCTGGGACAGGAACTCTGGAAACACCATATATTTT
. | . | TRBJ1-1 | TRBV5-5 | 13 | CASSLQENTEAFF | TGTGCCAGCAGCTTGCAAGAGAACACTGAAGCTTTCTTT
. | . | TRBJ2-5 | TRBV30 | 13 | CAWSQDLGETQYF | TGTGCCTGGAGCCAGGACCTCGGGGAGACCCAGTACTTC
. | TRBD1 | TRBJ2-1 | TRBV6-5 | 14 | CASSYTDRGNEQFF | TGTGCCAGCAGTTACACCGACAGGGGAAATGAGCAGTTCTTC
. | . | TRBJ1-2 | TRBV2 | 14 | CASSVEGSNYGYTF | TGTGCCAGCAGTGTCGAGGGGTCTAACTATGGCTACACCTTC
. | . | TRBJ2-1 | TRBV15 | 13 | CATSRYDGNEQFF | TGTGCCACCAGCAGATATGACGGGAATGAGCAGTTCTTC
. | . | TRBJ2-7 | TRBV25-1 | 13 | CASRSGGSYEQYF | TGTGCCAGCAGATCCGGGGGCTCCTACGAGCAGTACTTC
. | TRBD2 | TRBJ2-3 | TRBV11-3 | 19 | CASSLGIRLAGGVTDTQYF | TGTGCCAGCAGCTTAGGGATTAGACTAGCGGGGGGGGTCACAGATACGCAGTATTTT
few | . | TRBJ1-1 | TRBV15 | 13 | CATSRDSQGEAFF | TGTGCCACCAGCAGAGATTCCCAGGGAGAAGCTTTCTTT
. | . | TRBJ1-1 | TRBV28 | 17 | CASSLMTMGLLNTEAFF | TGTGCCAGCAGTTTGATGACAATGGGACTGTTGAACACTGAAGCTTTCTTT
. | . | TRBJ2-6 | TRBV11-2 | 16 | CASSRSGVSGANVLTF | TGTGCCAGCAGCCGATCGGGGGTCTCTGGGGCCAACGTCCTGACTTTC
. | TRBD1 | TRBJ2-2 | TRBV11-2 | 14 | CASTRDRVSGELFF | TGTGCCAGCACCCGGGACAGGGTCTCCGGGGAGCTGTTTTTT
once | . | TRBJ2-2 | TRBV7-9 | 16 | CASSPGADRNTGELFF | TGTGCCAGCAGCCCTGGGGCGGACCGGAACACCGGGGAGCTGTTTTTT
. | . | TRBJ1-5 | TRBV2 | 15 | CASSYLGGNNQPQHF | TGTGCCAGCAGTTACCTAGGTGGAAACAATCAGCCCCAGCATTTT
. | . | TRBJ2-3 | TRBV4-1 | 14 | CASSQGVGTDTQYF | TGCGCCAGCAGCCAAGGGGTAGGGACAGATACGCAGTATTTT
. | . | TRBJ2-3 | TRBV11-2 | 14 | CASSLGVSTDTQYF | TGTGCCAGCAGCTTGGGCGTTAGCACAGATACGCAGTATTTT
. | . | TRBJ2-5 | TRBV5-1 | 12 | CASSLADGGQYF | TGCGCCAGCAGCTTGGCCGATGGGGGCCAGTACTTC
. | TRBD2 | TRBJ2-7 | TRBV20-1 | 11 | CSAGGDYEQYF | TGCAGTGCGGGGGGGGACTACGAGCAGTACTTC
. | . | TRBJ1-5 | TRBV5-6 | 14 | CASTWGTKNQPQHF | TGTGCCAGCACCTGGGGCACAAAGAATCAGCCCCAGCATTTT
. | TRBD2 | TRBJ2-7 | TRBV5-4 | 14 | CASSLASGGYEQYF | TGTGCCAGCAGCTTGGCTAGCGGGGGCTACGAGCAGTACTTC
. | TRBD1 | TRBJ1-4 | TRBV5-1 | 14 | CASRGTGDFEKLFF | TGCGCCAGCAGAGGGACAGGGGATTTTGAAAAACTGTTTTTT
. | . | TRBJ2-2 | TRBV29-1 | 11 | CSVRVPGELFF | TGCAGCGTTCGGGTCCCCGGGGAGCTGTTTTTT
once | TRBD1 | TRBJ2-1 | TRBV5-1 | 15 | CASSLGGQARDEQFF | TGCGCCAGCAGCTTGGGGGGACAGGCGCGGGATGAGCAGTTCTTC
. | . | TRBJ1-2 | TRBV2 | 15 | CASSELRSPGRGYTF | TGTGCCAGCAGTGAACTCAGAAGTCCCGGGCGGGGCTACACCTTC